The sample holds a few counts of the clone carrying this TCR beta chain. What it recognizes is unknown. CDR1 is DFQATT, CDR2 SNEGSKA, per germline (reference sequence). J gave up 7 bases and V 5 bases, and 3 bases lay outside the gene matches. This CDR3 comprises 12 residues. This specimen belongs to a study of human T cells and chemical hapten exposure. Study results and caveats: Significantly more large CDR3 similarity clusters arose among expanded TCRs than among controls. Given that the donors had alopecia, their immune response may differ from that seen in healthy people.

TCRdb reanalysed the RACE reads using MiXCR and keeps one entry per CDR3 protein. Here the sample spans about 34,000 distinct CDR3 sequences, 10% being singletons. The time point denotes: pre-sensitization, week 0. Treatment here: therapeutic diphenylcyclopropenone sensitization with weekly scalp DPC. The study extracted total RNA from unfractionated whole blood. Material: whole blood, obtained in connection with sensitization to the hapten diphenylcyclopropenone (DPC). The chain couples TRBV20-1 to TRBJ2-3, with 10 bases lining up with TRBD2. The sequence was obtained from a man aged 50-59 years with alopecia areata. Some clones in this sample may be carry-over from other donors' samples. The CDR3 protein is CSAQREGNTQYF. The CDR3 coding sequence is TGCAGTGCTCAGCGGGAGGGAAATACGCAGTATTTT.